The next 28 T cell receptor beta chains were all read from a single sample in a study of T-cell memory formation after mild COVID-19. Each CDR3 protein is one row after TCRdb ran MiXCR on the 5' RACE reads. Of more than 450,000 distinct CDR3 sequences detected, over 15% appear once; the ten largest clones hold more than 10%. Sequencing was carried out using PBMCs or a T cell subset sorted from them (not recorded which). The origin of the receptors is an adult woman who had mild COVID-19 (a few samples of this study predate the infection). Cell type and time point are not known.

This clonotype appeared a few times. The chain recombines TRBV29-1 with TRBJ2-7, with 9 bases lining up with TRBD2. CDR3 length: 13 amino acids. Germline V gene sequence: CDR1 SQVTM, CDR2 ANQGSEA. The V segment lost 8 bases and the J segment 0 bases; nucleotides outside the gene matches: 5. The CDR3: CSSSGGSSYEQYF. CDR3 in DNA: TGCAGCAGTAGCGGGGGAAGCTCCTACGAGCAGTACTTC.

The table lists this clonotype with a few counts. The V gene is TRBV12-3 or TRBV12-4, the J gene TRBJ2-1; D remains ambiguous. Trimming removed 3 bases from V and 15 bases from J, with 9 bases in between. The CDR3 runs 10 residues. For the CDR3, the DNA is TGTGCCAGCAGTTTGAACGTTATGTTCTTC. The encoded protein is CASSLNVMFF.

The chain has TRBV4-2 and TRBJ1-4; D is perhaps TRBD1 (5 bases). Germline V gives CDR1 LGHNA, CDR2 YNFKEQ. V was trimmed by 8 bases and J by 3 bases, leaving 16 bases between them. This CDR3 contains 15 residues. CDR3 sequence (DNA): TGTGCCAGCCGGAGGGGCTCGGGTGCTAATGAAAAACTGTTTTTT. This encodes CASRRGSGANEKLFF.

This chain connects TRBV20-1 to TRBJ2-1; tentative D call: TRBD2 (5 bases). This CDR3 comprises 13 residues. CDR1 DFQATT and CDR2 SNEGSKA come from the germline V gene (reference sequence). Trimming took 6 bases from V and 1 from J, leaving 10 bases between them. CDR3 nucleotide sequence: TGCAGTGCGACGGACTGGTCCTACAATGAGCAGTTCTTC. Translation gives CSATDWSYNEQFF.

The genes are TRBV4-3 and TRBJ2-1; D gene ambiguous. Germline CDR1 is LGHNA and CDR2 is YSLEER. V dropped 0 bases and J dropped 6 bases, with 9 bases sitting between them. The CDR3 has 14 amino acids. The CDR3 region has the DNA TGCGCCAGCAGCCAAGATCACCGACTCAATGAGCAGTTCTTC. Translating gives CASSQDHRLNEQFF.

V and J are TRBV6-1 and TRBJ2-5, with D possibly being TRBD2 (6 bases). The CDR3 consists of 16 residues. Trimming cost V 4 bases and J 1 base, with 16 bases left between them. The germline gives CDR1 MNHNS, CDR2 SASEGT. This CDR3 reads CASSVSTGGIQETQYF. CDR3 in DNA: TGTGCCAGCAGTGTCAGCACAGGAGGGATCCAAGAGACCCAGTACTTC.

The rearrangement joins TRBV24-1 to TRBJ2-1; possibly TRBD1 or TRBD2 for D (5 bases each). CDR1 KGHDR and CDR2 SFDVKD come from the germline V gene. The CDR3 extends over 14 amino acids. Trimming removed 6 bases at V and 7 bases at J, with 15 bases between. The CDR3 region is CATSLGERYNEQFF. For the CDR3, the DNA is TGTGCCACCAGTCTGGGGGAGCGGTATAATGAGCAGTTCTTC.

This clonotype has more than one count but fewer than ten. The chain employs TRBV20-1 and TRBJ1-2; TRBD1 matches 9 bases. Germline V gene lookup returns CDR1 DFQATT and CDR2 SNEGSKA (reference sequence). The CDR3 covers 13 residues. In DNA, the CDR3 is TGCACTACCACAGGGGGCGTAATCGATGGCTACACCTTC. Translated, it gives CTTTGGVIDGYTF.

This clonotype was recorded a few times. This chain links TRBV7-8 with TRBJ2-2; D uncertain. V lost 0 bases to trimming and J lost 7 bases, with 6 bases between them. Germline assignment: CDR1 SGHVS and CDR2 FQNEAQ. The CDR3 has 13 residues. The CDR3 is CASSLASYGELFF. The CDR3, as DNA: TGTGCCAGCAGCTTAGCTAGCTACGGGGAGCTGTTTTTT.

The chain joins TRBV2 to TRBJ2-7, with D unclear. This CDR3 region has 15 residues. Germline V gene lookup returns CDR1 SNHLY and CDR2 FYNNEI. The V gene lost 5 bases and the J gene lost 0 bases, with 14 bases spanning the gap. DNA for the CDR3: TGTGCCAGCAGTTCCAGTACCACAAACTCCTACGAGCAGTACTTC. The encoded protein is CASSSSTTNSYEQYF.

This clonotype was found a few times. The chain carries TRBV5-4 and TRBJ2-1; 11 bases map to TRBD2. With 1 base clipped from V and 6 bases from J, the junction kept 3 bases outside the gene matches. The CDR3 runs to 15 residues. CDR1 and CDR2 (germline): SGHNT, YYREEE (reference sequence). The CDR3 DNA is TGTGCCAGCAGCTTGCTTACTAGCGGGGGCAATGAGCAGTTCTTC. Its protein is CASSLLTSGGNEQFF.

There are a few counts of this clonotype. The V and J genes are TRBV25-1 and TRBJ2-3, with D possibly being TRBD2 (6 bases). The CDR3 is 16 residues long. The V end was cut by 0 bases, the J end by 1 base, with 11 bases between. Germline lookup yields CDR1 MGHDK and CDR2 SYGVNS. The CDR3 protein is CASSEYAGRGTDTQYF. The CDR3 region has the DNA TGTGCCAGCAGTGAATATGCGGGGCGAGGCACAGATACGCAGTATTTT.

The V and J genes are TRBV27 and TRBJ2-5; 11 bases are shared with TRBD2. The CDR3 runs 17 residues. Germline values: CDR1 MNHEY, CDR2 SMNVEV (reference sequence). The V and J ends lost 2 bases and 4 bases, in that order; junction bases with no gene match: 9. The DNA of the CDR3 is TGTGCCAGCAGTTTAAGACCTAGCGGGGGGCCCAGAGAGACCCAGTACTTC. It specifies CASSLRPSGGPRETQYF.

This chain links TRBV7-9 with TRBJ2-3; 7 bases align to TRBD2. The CDR3 runs 14 residues. V shed 3 bases and J 3 bases; nucleotides not matched to a gene: 3. CDR1 is SEHNR, CDR2 FQNEAQ, per germline (reference sequence). Here the CDR3 DNA reads TGTGCCAGCAGCTTTGGGAGGGAGACAGATACGCAGTATTTT. Translation gives CASSFGRETDTQYF.

The chain couples TRBV5-1 to TRBJ2-5; TRBD1 aligns across 11 bases. The V gene's germline CDR1 is SGHRS and CDR2 YFSETQ. The junction had 8 bases not matched to a gene; V was cut back by 5 bases and J by 5 bases. The length of the CDR3 is 15 residues. The CDR3 region is CASSKPGQGDETQYF. In DNA, the CDR3 is TGCGCCAGCAGTAAGCCGGGACAGGGGGATGAGACCCAGTACTTC.

This clonotype appeared many times. The J gene is TRBJ2-1, the V gene TRBV25-1, with TRBD1 matching 12 bases. The germline gives CDR1 MGHDK, CDR2 SYGVNS. The length of the CDR3 is 14 residues. The junction had 6 bases not matched to a gene; V was cut back by 7 bases and J by 8 bases. DNA for the CDR3: TGTGCCAGCATGGGGACAGGGGGCATGGATGAGCAGTTCTTC. Amino acid sequence: CASMGTGGMDEQFF.

This clonotype was seen a handful of times. The chain couples TRBV4-2 to TRBJ2-3; D unresolved. This CDR3 spans 17 amino acids. V gave up 0 bases and J gave up 2 bases, with 15 bases separating them. Germline V lookup: CDR1 LGHNA, CDR2 YNFKEQ. CDR3 sequence: CASSQETNIHSTDTQYF. In DNA, the CDR3 is TGTGCCAGCAGCCAAGAAACGAACATCCACTCCACAGATACGCAGTATTTT.

J is TRBJ2-7 and V is TRBV10-3; D call uncertain. With 8 bases removed from V and 0 bases from J, the gap between germline ends came to 11 bases. The CDR3 runs to 13 residues. Looked up from germline, CDR1 is ENHRY and CDR2 is SYGVKD. Here the CDR3 reads CAIRGRSSYEQYF. In DNA, the CDR3 is TGTGCCATCCGTGGCAGGAGCTCCTACGAGCAGTACTTC.

The gene calls are TRBV12-3 or TRBV12-4 and TRBJ2-1, with D possibly matching TRBD1 (6 bases). CDR3 length: 15 amino acids. With 6 bases removed from V and 2 bases from J, the gap between germline ends came to 14 bases. The CDR3 DNA reads TGTGCCAGCAGCACCTCCGGGACAACCTACAATGAGCAGTTCTTC. It specifies CASSTSGTTYNEQFF.

The V call is TRBV5-1, the J call TRBJ1-4, with 7 nucleotides matching TRBD1. The germline V gene encodes CDR1 SGHRS and CDR2 YFSETQ. The CDR3 totals 16 residues. Trimming took 4 bases from V and 6 from J; bases not matched to a gene: 12. The CDR3 DNA reads TGCGCCAGCAGCCGTCCCACAGGGGCCCTGGATGAAAAACTGTTTTTT. It is translated as CASSRPTGALDEKLFF.

This chain uses TRBV5-1 with TRBJ1-2; D may be TRBD1 (6 bases). V was shortened by 0 bases and J by 9 bases, with 15 bases between the two germline ends. From germline, CDR1 is SGHRS and CDR2 YFSETQ. The CDR3 has 14 residues. CDR3 sequence (DNA): TGCGCCAGCAGCTTGGGAGACCGACAGGATCGCTACACCTTC. Its protein product is CASSLGDRQDRYTF.

The chain employs TRBV13 and TRBJ1-1; D not resolved. The CDR3 runs 12 residues. V was trimmed by 6 bases and J by 7 bases, leaving 12 bases between them. Germline lookup yields CDR1 PRHDT and CDR2 FYEKMQ (reference sequence). For the CDR3, the DNA is TGTGCCAGCAGTAGGGAAGGTTATGAAGCTTTCTTT. Its protein is CASSREGYEAFF.

The chain links TRBV30 to TRBJ1-6; TRBD1 might be the D (6 bases). CDR1 is GTSNPN, CDR2 SVGIG, per germline (reference sequence). The CDR3 has 15 residues. V lost 3 bases and J lost 9, with 18 bases in between. The CDR3 DNA reads TGTGCCTGGAGGGCAAGCGAACTAGGGGGTTCACCCCTCCACTTT. It is translated as CAWRASELGGSPLHF.

This clonotype was observed a few times. The chain joins TRBV7-9 to TRBJ2-3; D not certain. The CDR3 covers 14 residues. V was clipped by 4 bases and J by 4 bases, with 12 bases between them. Germline V gives CDR1 SEHNR, CDR2 FQNEAQ (reference sequence). The chain's CDR3 is CASSSILGPDTQYF. CDR3 in DNA: TGTGCCAGCAGCTCAATCTTGGGCCCAGATACGCAGTATTTT.

V usage is TRBV5-1 and J usage is TRBJ2-7; maybe TRBD1 (6 bases). In germline, CDR1 is SGHRS, CDR2 YFSETQ. Trimming removed 1 base from V and 5 bases from J, with 13 bases in between. The CDR3 spans 14 residues. This chain's CDR3 is CASSLQQGTDEQYF. The CDR3 nucleotides are TGCGCCAGCAGCTTGCAGCAGGGGACCGACGAGCAGTACTTC.

CDR3 protein: CASSTDGRDIQYF. The CDR3, as DNA: TGTGCCAGCAGTACCGACGGACGGGACATTCAGTACTTC. This chain uses TRBV6-5 with TRBJ2-4; D gene unclear. Germline assignment: CDR1 MNHEY and CDR2 SVGAGI. Trimming left V 5 bases short and J 8 bases short, with 13 bases between. This CDR3 comprises 13 residues.

V is TRBV12-3 or TRBV12-4 and J is TRBJ2-3, with 8 bases matching TRBD1. The CDR3 has 12 amino acids. Trimming took 9 bases from V and 6 from J; bases not matched to a gene: 5. CDR3 DNA: TGTGCCAGTTACAGGGGGTGGGATACGCAGTATTTT. It is translated as CASYRGWDTQYF.

The rearrangement joins TRBV5-1 to TRBJ1-1; a weak D match, TRBD1 (5 bases). Germline V lookup: CDR1 SGHRS, CDR2 YFSETQ. The CDR3 is 18 residues long. V was clipped by 0 bases and J by 0 bases, with 18 bases between them. The CDR3 DNA reads as TGCGCCAGCAGCTTGGCCCCTGGGGGAGCTTACATGAACACTGAAGCTTTCTTT. Its translation is CASSLAPGGAYMNTEAFF.